The text below deals with one T cell receptor beta chain. This specimen comes from a study of response to subunit inactivated influenza vaccine. V shed 5 bases and J shed 10 bases, with 12 bases lying between them. This CDR3 is 12 amino acids long. CDR1 and CDR2 from the germline V gene are SGHAT and FQNNGV. TCRdb ran MiXCR on the RT-PCR reads and lists one entry per CDR3 protein. The sample has around 600,000 distinct CDR3 sequences, 11% seen once. The same data also went into a second study, on T cells expressing NK-cell markers. Per that study: TCR beta libraries carry UMIs added by 5'RACE template switching. HCMV seropositivity characterized most of the eight sequenced donors, and seronegativity one. The leading position in the CD3+CD56-NKG2C+ fraction of several donors also went to these clonotypes.

This sample comprised PBMCs from blood, obtained on the day of vaccination. This sequence joins TRBV11-2 and TRBJ2-1; tentative D call: TRBD1 (5 bases). The origin of this receptor is a man aged 50 or older who received an inactivated influenza vaccine. The CDR3 DNA reads as TGTGCCAGCAGCCCTGAGGACATCGAGCAGTTCTTC. Its protein product is CASSPEDIEQFF.